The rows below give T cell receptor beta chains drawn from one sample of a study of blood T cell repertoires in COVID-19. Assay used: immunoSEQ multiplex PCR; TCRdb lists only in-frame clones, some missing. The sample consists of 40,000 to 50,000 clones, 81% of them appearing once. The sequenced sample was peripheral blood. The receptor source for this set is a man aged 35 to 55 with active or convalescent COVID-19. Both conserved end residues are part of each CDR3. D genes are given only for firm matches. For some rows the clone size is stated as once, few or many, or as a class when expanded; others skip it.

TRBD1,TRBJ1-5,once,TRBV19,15,TGTGCCAGTAGTATGGGACAGGCGCCTCAGGAGCCCCAGCATTTT,CASSMGQAPQEPQHF
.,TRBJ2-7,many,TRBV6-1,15,TGTGCCAGCAGTGAAACAAGGGGACTGGGAATAGAGCAGTACTTC,CASSETRGLGIEQYF
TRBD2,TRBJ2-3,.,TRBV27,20,TGTGCCAGCAGTTTTCAGACAGGAACTAGCGGGAGGGCCGGACGGGATACGCAGTATTTT,CASSFQTGTSGRAGRDTQYF
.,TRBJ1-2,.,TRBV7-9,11,TGTGCCAGCAGCTCAAACTATGGCTACACCTTC,CASSSNYGYTF
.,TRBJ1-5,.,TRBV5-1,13,TGCGCCAGCAGCTTGGACACCAATCAGCCCCAGCATTTT,CASSLDTNQPQHF
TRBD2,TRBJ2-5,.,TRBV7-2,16,TGTGCCAGCAGCTTATTAGTCGGGCCGGGAGGAGAGACCCAGTACTTC,CASSLLVGPGGETQYF
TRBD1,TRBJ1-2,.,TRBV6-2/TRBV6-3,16,TGTGCCAGCAGACCTGACGGACAGGGGAATTACTATGGCTACACCTTC,CASRPDGQGNYYGYTF
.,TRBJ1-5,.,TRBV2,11,TGTGCCAGCAGCCCGGGGGGGGCCCAGCATTTT,CASSPGGAQHF
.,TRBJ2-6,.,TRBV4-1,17,TGCGCCAGCAGCCAAGGGCGGCAGGGTGCCGGGGCCAACGTCCTGACTTTC,CASSQGRQGAGANVLTF
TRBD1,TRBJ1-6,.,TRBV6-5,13,TGTGCCAGCAGCCGGGACAGGGATTCACCCCTCCACTTT,CASSRDRDSPLHF
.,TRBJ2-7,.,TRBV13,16,TGTGCCAGCAGCCCCCGCTACGAAGCGGGTCCCTACGAGCAGTACTTC,CASSPRYEAGPYEQYF
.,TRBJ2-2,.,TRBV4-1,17,TGCGCCAGCAGCCTCGGACGGGGGGCCCTTAACACCGGGGAGCTGTTTTTT,CASSLGRGALNTGELFF
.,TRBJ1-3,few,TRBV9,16,TGTGCCAGCAGCCCAGGGGCAGGGTGGTCTGGAAACACCATATATTTT,CASSPGAGWSGNTIYF
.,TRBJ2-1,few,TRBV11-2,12,TGTGCCAGCAGCTTCCACCGGAATGAGCAGTTCTTC,CASSFHRNEQFF
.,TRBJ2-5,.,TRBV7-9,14,TGTGCCAGCAGCTTACGGACCCCGGGGGAGACCCAGTACTTC,CASSLRTPGETQYF
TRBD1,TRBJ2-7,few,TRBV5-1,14,TGCGCCAGCAGCTTGGACAGGGGACCGTACGAGCAGTACTTC,CASSLDRGPYEQYF
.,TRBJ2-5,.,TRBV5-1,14,TGCGCCAGCAGCTTCGGGACTGGCAGAGAGACCCAGTACTTC,CASSFGTGRETQYF
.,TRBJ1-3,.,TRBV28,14,TGTGCCAGCAGTCCCCGACGGGGTGGAAACACCATATATTTT,CASSPRRGGNTIYF
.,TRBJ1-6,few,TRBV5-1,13,TGCGCCAGCACTAGCTCCTATAATTCACCCCTCCACTTT,CASTSSYNSPLHF
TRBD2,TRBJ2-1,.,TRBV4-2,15,TGTGCCAGCAGCCTCGGACTAGCGCCAAAATCTGAGCAGTTCTTC,CASSLGLAPKSEQFF
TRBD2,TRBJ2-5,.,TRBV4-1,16,TGCGCCAGCAGCCAAGCTATTACTAGCGCACAAGAGACCCAGTACTTC,CASSQAITSAQETQYF
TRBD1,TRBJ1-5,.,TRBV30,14,TGTGCCTGGAGTGTCGGGACAGGGGATCAGCCCCAGCATTTT,CAWSVGTGDQPQHF
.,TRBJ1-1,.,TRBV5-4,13,TGTGCCAGCAGCTTCGTTGAAGCGACTGAAGCTTTCTTT,CASSFVEATEAFF
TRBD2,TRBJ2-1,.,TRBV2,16,TGTGCCAGCAGTGAAAGGACTAGCGTAACCTACAATGAGCAGTTCTTC,CASSERTSVTYNEQFF
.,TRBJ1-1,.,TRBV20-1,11,TGCAGACCTTCATCGGGTCATGAAGCTTTCTTT,CRPSSGHEAFF
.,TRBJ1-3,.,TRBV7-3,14,TGTGCCAGCAGTCCCTCGGGCTCTGGAAACACCATATATTTT,CASSPSGSGNTIYF
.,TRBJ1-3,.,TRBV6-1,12,TGTGCCAGCAGTGAAGGGCGGTACACCATATATTTT,CASSEGRYTIYF
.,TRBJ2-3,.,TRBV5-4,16,TGTGCCAGCAGCCCCTCATCGGGACTGCCAACAGATACGCAGTATTTT,CASSPSSGLPTDTQYF
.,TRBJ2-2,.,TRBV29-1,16,TGCAGCGGCCTTGGAGGGAAGGGGGCCCACTCCGGGGAGCTGTTTTTT,CSGLGGKGAHSGELFF
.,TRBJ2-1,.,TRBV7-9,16,TGTGCCAGCAGCTTAGCGGAGGGGGCCTCCTACAATGAGCAGTTCTTC,CASSLAEGASYNEQFF
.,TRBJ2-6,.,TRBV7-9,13,TGTGCCAGCACCTCTTCTGGGGCCAACGTCCTGACTTTC,CASTSSGANVLTF
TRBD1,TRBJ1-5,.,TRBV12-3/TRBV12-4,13,TGTGCCAGCAGTTTAAAGGGACAGGGAACCCAGCATTTT,CASSLKGQGTQHF
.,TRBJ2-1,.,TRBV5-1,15,TGCGCCAGCACCAATGGGGCGAGCTCCTACAATGAGCAGTTCTTC,CASTNGASSYNEQFF
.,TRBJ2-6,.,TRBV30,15,TGTGCCTGGAGTGACCGGAGCTCTGGGGCCAACGTCCTGACTTTC,CAWSDRSSGANVLTF
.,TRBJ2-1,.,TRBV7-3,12,TGTGCCAGCAGCAAGGACAGCAATGAGCAGTTCTTC,CASSKDSNEQFF
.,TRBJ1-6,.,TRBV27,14,TGTGCCAGCAGGCCGGCGGGGGCGGGTTCACCCCTCCACTTT,CASRPAGAGSPLHF
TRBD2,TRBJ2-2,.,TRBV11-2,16,TGTGCCAGCAGCCTCGCAGGGCGGGGGTCCACCGGGGAGCTGTTTTTT,CASSLAGRGSTGELFF
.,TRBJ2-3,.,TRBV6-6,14,TGTGCCAGCAGTTACTCGGAGATCTCGGATACGCAGTATTTT,CASSYSEISDTQYF
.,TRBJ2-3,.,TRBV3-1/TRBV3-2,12,TGTGCCAGCAGCCAAGTGAGGGGGACGCAGTATTTT,CASSQVRGTQYF
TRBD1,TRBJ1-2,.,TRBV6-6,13,TGTGCCAGCAGCCGACAGGGTTCGTATGGCTACACCTTC,CASSRQGSYGYTF
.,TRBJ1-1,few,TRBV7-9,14,TGTGCCAGCAGCTTAGCGGGGGCGAACACTGAAGCTTTCTTT,CASSLAGANTEAFF
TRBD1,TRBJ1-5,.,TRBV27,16,TGTGCCAGCAGTTTATCGGGGACAGGAAGCAATCAGCCCCAGCATTTT,CASSLSGTGSNQPQHF
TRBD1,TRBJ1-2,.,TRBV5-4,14,TGTGCCAGCAGCTTTCTCCGGGACAGTGCTGGCTACACCTTC,CASSFLRDSAGYTF
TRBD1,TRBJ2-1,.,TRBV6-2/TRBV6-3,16,TGTGCCAGCAGCCGGGACAGGGTGAATCTGGGCAATGAGCAGTTCTTC,CASSRDRVNLGNEQFF
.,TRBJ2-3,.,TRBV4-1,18,TGCGCCAGCAGCCAGGTATTCAGAGCGGAAACACGCACAGATACGCAGTATTTT,CASSQVFRAETRTDTQYF
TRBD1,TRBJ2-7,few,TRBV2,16,TGTGCCAGCAGTCTAATGGGGGGGACAGGGGCCTACGAGCAGTACTTC,CASSLMGGTGAYEQYF
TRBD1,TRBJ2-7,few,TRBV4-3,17,TGCGCCAGCAGCCAAGATATAGGGGACAGGGATCGGGTTCAAGAGTACTTC,CASSQDIGDRDRVQEYF
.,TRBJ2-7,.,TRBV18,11,TGTGCCAGCTCACTCTTAGAAGAGCAGTACTTC,CASSLLEEQYF
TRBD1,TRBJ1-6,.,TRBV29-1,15,TGCAGCGTTGTTACAGGGGAGCCCTATAATTCACCCCTCCACTTT,CSVVTGEPYNSPLHF
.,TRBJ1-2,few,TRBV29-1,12,TGCAGCGCCCAGAGTGGGACATGGGGCTACACCTTC,CSAQSGTWGYTF
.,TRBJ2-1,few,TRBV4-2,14,TGTGCCAGCAGCCAAGACCGGATACAGAGCGAGCAGTTCTTC,CASSQDRIQSEQFF
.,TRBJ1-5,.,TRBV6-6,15,TGTGCCAGCAGTCACCTCTCGGGGGTCGCTCAGCCCCAGCATTTT,CASSHLSGVAQPQHF
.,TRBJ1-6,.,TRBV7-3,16,TGTGCCAGCAGCTTAGCGGGAACCTCCTATAATTCACCCCTCCACTTT,CASSLAGTSYNSPLHF
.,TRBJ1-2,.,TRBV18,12,TGTGCCAGCTCACCAAGTGACTCTGGCTACACCTTC,CASSPSDSGYTF
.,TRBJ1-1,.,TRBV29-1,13,TGCAGCGTTGAAGATCTTGACAGTGGGGCAGCTTTCTTT,CSVEDLDSGAAFF
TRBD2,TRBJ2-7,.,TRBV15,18,TGTGCCACCAGCAAAGCCCCTTCTGCGCGAGCGGGGATCGACGAGCAGTACTTC,CATSKAPSARAGIDEQYF